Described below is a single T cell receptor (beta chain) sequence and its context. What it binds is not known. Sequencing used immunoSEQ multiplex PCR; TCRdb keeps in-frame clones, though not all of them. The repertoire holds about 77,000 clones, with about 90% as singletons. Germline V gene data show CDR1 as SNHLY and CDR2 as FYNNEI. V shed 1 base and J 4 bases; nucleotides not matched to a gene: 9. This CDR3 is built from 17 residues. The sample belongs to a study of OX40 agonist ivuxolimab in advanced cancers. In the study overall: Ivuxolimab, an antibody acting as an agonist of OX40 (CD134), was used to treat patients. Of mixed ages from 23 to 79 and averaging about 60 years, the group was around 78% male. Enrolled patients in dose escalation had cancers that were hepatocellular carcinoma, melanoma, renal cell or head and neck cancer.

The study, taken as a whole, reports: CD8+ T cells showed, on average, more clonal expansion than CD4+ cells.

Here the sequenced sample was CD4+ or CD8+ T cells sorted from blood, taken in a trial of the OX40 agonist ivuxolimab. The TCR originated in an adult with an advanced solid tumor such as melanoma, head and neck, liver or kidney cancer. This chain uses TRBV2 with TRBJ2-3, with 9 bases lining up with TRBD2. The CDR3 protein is CASSEGAGGWSPDTQYF. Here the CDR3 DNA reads TGTGCCAGCAGTGAAGGGGCGGGAGGGTGGAGCCCAGATACGCAGTATTTT. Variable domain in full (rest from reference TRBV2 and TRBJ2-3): EPEVTQTPSHQVTQMGQEVILRCVPISNHLYFYWYRQILGQKVEFLVSFYNNEISEKSEIFDDQFSVERPDGSNFTLKIRSTKLEDSAMYFCASSEGAGGWSPDTQYFGPGTRLTVL.